Shown below are 7 T cell receptor beta chains from a single sample sequenced in a study of T cells in Graves' hyperthyroidism and ophthalmopathy. From RNA transcripts, TCR beta CDR3 regions were amplified. TCR CDR3 underwent first-round RT-PCR with the HTBI primer set. TCRdb fed the multiplex PCR reads into MiXCR, producing one record per CDR3 protein. Of about 270,000 distinct CDR3 sequences listed, approximately 21% are singletons. The specimen sequenced was blood. The receptor set was obtained from a man aged 30-40 years with Graves' ophthalmopathy.

The chain couples TRBV9 to TRBJ1-1, with a weak D call TRBD1 (5 bases). There are 14 residues in the CDR3. Trimming removed 3 bases at V and 2 bases at J, with 11 bases between. The germline V gene encodes CDR1 SGDLS and CDR2 YYNGEE. CDR3 sequence reads: CASSANTGNTEAFF. In DNA form, the CDR3 reads TGTGCCAGCAGCGCCAATACAGGAAACACTGAAGCTTTCTTT. Looking up the rest from reference TRBV9 and TRBJ1-1 gives the full variable domain: DSGVTQTPKHLITATGQRVTLRCSPRSGDLSVYWYQQSLDQGLQFLIQYYNGEERAKGNILERFSAQQFPDLHSELNLSSLELGDSALYFCASSANTGNTEAFFGQGTRLTVV.

This clonotype was recorded at least ten times. The chain carries TRBV6-1 and TRBJ1-4; 9 nucleotides match TRBD1. The CDR3 length is 17 residues. Germline CDR1 reads MNHNS; CDR2 reads SASEGT. V shed 9 bases, J shed 0 bases, and the junction held 11 bases outside the gene matches. The CDR3 spells CASRRGTGGTTNEKLFF. The CDR3 DNA sequence: TGTGCCAGTAGAAGGGGAACAGGGGGCACAACTAATGAAAAACTGTTTTTT.

This clonotype was seen ten or more times. The chain recombines TRBV27 with TRBJ1-1, with 7 bases matching TRBD1. The CDR3 contains 13 residues. Germline lookup yields CDR1 MNHEY and CDR2 SMNVEV (reference sequence). V shed 6 bases and J 0 bases; nucleotides not matched to a gene: 1. The CDR3 loop is CASRQGMNTEAFF. In nucleotides, the CDR3 is TGTGCCAGCAGACAGGGGATGAACACTGAAGCTTTCTTT.

This clonotype was detected many times. The chain combines TRBV5-1 with TRBJ1-6; 9 bases are shared with TRBD1. Germline V gives CDR1 SGHRS, CDR2 YFSETQ. CDR3 length: 16 amino acids. V lost 3 bases, J lost 6 bases, and 7 bases stayed unmatched. The CDR3 bases are TGCGCCAGCAGCTCGGAAATGACAGGGGGTAATTCACCCCTCCACTTT. Translation gives CASSSEMTGGNSPLHF.

This clonotype was detected ten times or more. The chain is built from TRBV5-1 and TRBJ1-1, with TRBD1 as a possible D gene (5 bases). The germline CDR1 and CDR2 sequences are SGHRS and YFSETQ. This CDR3 has 14 amino acids. V dropped 2 bases and J dropped 0 bases, with 8 bases sitting between them. In DNA form, the CDR3 reads TGCGCCAGCAGCTTAGGGGCCATGAACACTGAAGCTTTCTTT. Its protein product is CASSLGAMNTEAFF. The variable domain in full, completed from reference TRBV5-1 and TRBJ1-1, reads KAGVTQTPRYLIKTRGQQVTLSCSPISGHRSVSWYQQTPGQGLQFLFEYFSETQRNKGNFPGRFSGRQFSNSRSEMNVSTLELGDSALYLCASSLGAMNTEAFFGQGTRLTVV.

The rearrangement joins TRBV30 to TRBJ2-7; 7 bases are a match to TRBD1. This CDR3 is built from 14 residues. The germline V gene has CDR1 GTSNPN and CDR2 SVGIG (reference sequence). Trimming removed 3 bases from V and 1 base from J; junction bases left unmatched: 6. The CDR3 bases are TGTGCCTGGAGGACAGGGTTGGGGTCCTACGAGCAGTACTTC. It specifies CAWRTGLGSYEQYF.

The chain recombines TRBV14 with TRBJ2-7; TRBD2 matches at 11 bases. V trimming: 3 bases; J trimming: 7 bases; junction bases outside the gene matches: 11. CDR1 and CDR2 (germline): SGHDN, FVKESK. The length of the CDR3 is 16 residues. The CDR3 protein is CASSHTTSGVYNEQYF. The CDR3 DNA is TGTGCCAGCAGCCACACGACTAGCGGGGTATACAATGAGCAGTACTTC.